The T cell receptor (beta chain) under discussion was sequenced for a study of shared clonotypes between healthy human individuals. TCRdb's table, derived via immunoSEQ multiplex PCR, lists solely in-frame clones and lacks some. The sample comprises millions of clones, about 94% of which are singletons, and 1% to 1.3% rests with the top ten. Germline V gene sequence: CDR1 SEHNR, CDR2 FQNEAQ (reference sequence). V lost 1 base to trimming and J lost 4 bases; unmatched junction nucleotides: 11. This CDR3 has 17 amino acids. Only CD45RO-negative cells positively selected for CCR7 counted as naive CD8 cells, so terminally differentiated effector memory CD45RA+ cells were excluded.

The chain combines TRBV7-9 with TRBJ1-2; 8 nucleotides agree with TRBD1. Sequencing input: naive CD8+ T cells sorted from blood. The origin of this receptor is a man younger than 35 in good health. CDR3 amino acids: CASSLDRSGQGAYGYTF. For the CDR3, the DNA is TGTGCCAGCAGCTTAGATCGTAGTGGGCAGGGGGCCTATGGCTACACCTTC.